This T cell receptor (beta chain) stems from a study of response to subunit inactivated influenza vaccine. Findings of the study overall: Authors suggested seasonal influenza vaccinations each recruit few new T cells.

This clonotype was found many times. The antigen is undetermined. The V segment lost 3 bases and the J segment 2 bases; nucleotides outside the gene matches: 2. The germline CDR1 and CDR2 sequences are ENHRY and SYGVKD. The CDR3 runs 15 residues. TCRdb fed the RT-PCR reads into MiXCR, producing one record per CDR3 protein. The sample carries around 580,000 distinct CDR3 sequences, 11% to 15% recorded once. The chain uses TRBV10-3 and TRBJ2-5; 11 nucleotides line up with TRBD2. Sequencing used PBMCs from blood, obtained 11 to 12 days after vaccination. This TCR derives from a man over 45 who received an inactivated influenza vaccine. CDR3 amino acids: CAISDTSGGQETQYF. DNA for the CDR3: TGTGCCATCAGTGATACTAGCGGGGGACAAGAGACCCAGTACTTC.